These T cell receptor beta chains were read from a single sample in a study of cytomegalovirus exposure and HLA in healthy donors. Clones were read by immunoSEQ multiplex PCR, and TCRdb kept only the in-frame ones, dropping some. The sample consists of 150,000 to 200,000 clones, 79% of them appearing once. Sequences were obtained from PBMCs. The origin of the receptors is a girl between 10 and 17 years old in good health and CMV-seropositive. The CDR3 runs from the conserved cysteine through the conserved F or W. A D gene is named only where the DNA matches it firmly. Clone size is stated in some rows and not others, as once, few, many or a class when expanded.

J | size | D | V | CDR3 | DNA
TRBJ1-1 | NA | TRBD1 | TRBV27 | CASSFNGQGPTEAFF | TGTGCCAGCAGTTTTAATGGACAGGGCCCCACTGAAGCTTTCTTT
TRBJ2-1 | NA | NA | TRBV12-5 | CASGPPGRGNNEQFF | TGTGCTAGTGGCCCGCCGGGACGGGGGAACAATGAGCAGTTCTTC
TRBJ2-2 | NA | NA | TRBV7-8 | CASSLGLALAGELFF | TGTGCCAGCAGCTTAGGGCTAGCGTTGGCCGGGGAGCTGTTTTTT
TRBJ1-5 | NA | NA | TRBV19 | CASSMAGGVKSQPQHF | TGTGCCAGTAGTATGGCTGGGGGGGTTAAGAGTCAGCCCCAGCATTTT
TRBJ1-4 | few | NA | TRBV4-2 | CASSQERGTSTNEKLFF | TGTGCCAGCAGCCAAGAAAGGGGCACCTCAACTAATGAAAAACTGTTTTTT
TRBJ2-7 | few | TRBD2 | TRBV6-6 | CATRGEGTGYEQYF | TGTGCCACCCGGGGGGAAGGGACGGGGTACGAGCAGTACTTC
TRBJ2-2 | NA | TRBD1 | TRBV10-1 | CASSLDRVDTGELFF | TGCGCCAGCAGTCTTGACAGGGTAGACACCGGGGAGCTGTTTTTT
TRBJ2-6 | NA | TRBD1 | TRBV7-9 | CASRRGTGYSGANVLTF | TGTGCCAGCAGGCGCGGGACAGGTTACTCTGGGGCCAACGTCCTGACTTTC
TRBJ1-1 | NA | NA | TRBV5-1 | CASYLSSLNTEAFF | TGCGCCAGCTACCTAAGTTCCTTGAACACTGAAGCTTTCTTT
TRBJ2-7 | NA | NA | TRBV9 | CASSVAEGVPYEQYF | TGTGCCAGCAGCGTAGCTGAGGGGGTACCCTACGAGCAGTACTTC
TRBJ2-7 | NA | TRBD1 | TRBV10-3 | CAIRGQGDDEQYF | TGTGCCATCCGCGGGCAGGGGGACGACGAGCAGTACTTC
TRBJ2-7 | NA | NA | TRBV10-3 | CAISPGTGSNEQYF | TGTGCCATCAGCCCTGGTACAGGGTCCAACGAGCAGTACTTC
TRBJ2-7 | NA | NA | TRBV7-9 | CASSREYEQYF | TGTGCCAGCAGCAGGGAGTACGAGCAGTACTTC
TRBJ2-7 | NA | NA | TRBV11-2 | CASSLQYTYEQYF | TGTGCCAGCAGCTTACAATACACCTACGAGCAGTACTTC
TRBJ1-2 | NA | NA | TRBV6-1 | CASSESGTLANYGYTF | TGTGCCAGCAGTGAATCGGGGACACTTGCTAACTATGGCTACACCTTC
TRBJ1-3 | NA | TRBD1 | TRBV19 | CASREGATGNTIYF | TGTGCCAGTAGGGAGGGGGCAACTGGAAACACCATATATTTT
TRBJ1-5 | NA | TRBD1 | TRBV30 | CAWSPGQGSDQPQHF | TGTGCCTGGAGTCCGGGACAGGGGAGCGATCAGCCCCAGCATTTT
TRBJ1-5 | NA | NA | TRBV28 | CASSNTGGRGNQPQHF | TGTGCCAGCAGTAACACCGGGGGGCGCGGCAATCAGCCCCAGCATTTT
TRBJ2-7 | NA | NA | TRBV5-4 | CASSGGINYEQYF | TGTGCCAGCAGCGGGGGGATCAACTACGAGCAGTACTTC
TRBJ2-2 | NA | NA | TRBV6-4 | CASSDSGVGELFF | TGTGCCAGCAGTGACTCAGGGGTCGGGGAGCTGTTTTTT
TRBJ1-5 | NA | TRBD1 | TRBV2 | CASRGDSGGPQHF | TGTGCCAGCAGAGGGGACAGCGGTGGGCCCCAGCATTTT
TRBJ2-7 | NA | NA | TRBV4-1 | CASSQDYALSYEQYF | TGCGCCAGCAGCCAAGATTATGCGCTCTCCTACGAGCAGTACTTC
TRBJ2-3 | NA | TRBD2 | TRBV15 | CATSRGRLAGDTQYF | TGTGCCACCAGCAGAGGTAGACTAGCTGGAGATACGCAGTATTTT
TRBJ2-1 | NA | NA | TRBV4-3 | CASSPSRDYNEQFF | TGCGCCAGCAGCCCTTCCCGGGACTACAATGAGCAGTTCTTC
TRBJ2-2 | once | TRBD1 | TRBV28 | CASIPLVRDRGPPGELFF | TGTGCCAGCATTCCATTAGTGAGGGACAGGGGTCCCCCCGGGGAGCTGTTTTTT
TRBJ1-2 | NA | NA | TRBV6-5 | CASSYGQEWDGYTF | TGTGCCAGCAGTTACGGGCAGGAATGGGATGGCTACACCTTC
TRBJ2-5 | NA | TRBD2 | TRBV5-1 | CASSSTSGGARETQYF | TGCGCCAGCAGCTCGACTAGCGGGGGGGCCCGGGAGACCCAGTACTTC
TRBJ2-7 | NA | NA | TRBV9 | CASSVGGADVDEQYF | TGTGCCAGCAGCGTTGGCGGGGCTGATGTCGACGAGCAGTACTTC
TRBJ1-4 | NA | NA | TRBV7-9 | CASSLDSGSVEKLFF | TGTGCCAGCAGCTTAGATTCGGGGTCTGTTGAAAAACTGTTTTTT
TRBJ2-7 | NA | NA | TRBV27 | CASSLGRGTLRGHYEQYF | TGTGCCAGCAGTTTGGGCCGCGGGACCTTACGGGGCCACTACGAGCAGTACTTC
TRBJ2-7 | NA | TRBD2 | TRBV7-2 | CASSRGLAGTYEQYF | TGTGCCAGCAGCCGGGGACTAGCGGGGACCTACGAGCAGTACTTC
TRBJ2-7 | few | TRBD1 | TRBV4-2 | CASSQEETGGSYEQYF | TGTGCCAGCAGCCAGGAAGAGACAGGGGGATCCTACGAGCAGTACTTC
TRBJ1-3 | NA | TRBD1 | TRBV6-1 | CASSELWQGGGNTIYF | TGTGCCAGCAGTGAATTGTGGCAGGGGGGTGGAAACACCATATATTTT
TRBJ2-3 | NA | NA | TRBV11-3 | CASSPDSTDTQYF | TGTGCCAGCAGCCCCGACTCCACAGATACGCAGTATTTT
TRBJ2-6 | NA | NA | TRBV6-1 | CASSPPPGFLSF | TGTGCCAGCAGCCCCCCCCCGGGGTTCTTGTCTTTC
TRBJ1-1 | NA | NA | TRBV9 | CASSVEGDSNTEAFF | TGTGCCAGCAGCGTAGAAGGGGATTCGAACACTGAAGCTTTCTTT
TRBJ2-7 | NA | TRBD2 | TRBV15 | CATRASGTYEQYF | TGTGCCACCCGAGCAAGCGGGACCTACGAGCAGTACTTC
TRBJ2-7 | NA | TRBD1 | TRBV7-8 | CASSPGTGSYEQYF | TGTGCCAGCAGCCCGGGGACAGGGTCCTACGAGCAGTACTTC
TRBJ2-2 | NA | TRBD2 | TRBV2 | CASSNSGGGNTGELFF | TGTGCCAGCAGTAATAGCGGGGGGGGGAACACCGGGGAGCTGTTTTTT
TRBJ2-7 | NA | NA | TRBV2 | CASSVQVSYEQYF | TGTGCCAGCAGTGTTCAGGTCTCCTACGAGCAGTACTTC
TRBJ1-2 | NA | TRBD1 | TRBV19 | CASSTAATGPHGYTF | TGTGCCAGTAGTACAGCCGCGACAGGGCCCCATGGCTACACCTTC
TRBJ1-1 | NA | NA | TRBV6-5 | CASSYSRGDGTEAFF | TGTGCCAGCAGTTACTCTCGCGGGGATGGCACTGAAGCTTTCTTT
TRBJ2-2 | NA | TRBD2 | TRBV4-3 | CASSQDLGVSGGPNTGELFF | TGCGCCAGCAGCCAAGATCTAGGAGTTAGCGGGGGTCCGAACACCGGGGAGCTGTTTTTT
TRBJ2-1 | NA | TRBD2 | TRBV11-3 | CASSLDGLAGLGEQFF | TGTGCCAGCAGCTTAGATGGACTAGCGGGGCTAGGCGAGCAGTTCTTC
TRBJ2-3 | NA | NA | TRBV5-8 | CASSLAWPGWNTADTQYF | TGTGCCAGCAGCTTGGCCTGGCCAGGGTGGAACACAGCCGATACGCAGTATTTT
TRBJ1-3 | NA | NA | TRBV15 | CATSSLQDSGNTIYF | TGTGCCACCAGCTCGTTACAGGACTCTGGAAACACCATATATTTT
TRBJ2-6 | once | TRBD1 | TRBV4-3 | CASSARGTGRSGANVLTF | TGCGCCAGCAGCGCCAGAGGGACAGGTCGCTCCGGGGCCAACGTCCTGACTTTC
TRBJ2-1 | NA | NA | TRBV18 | CASSPPLQPPSSYNEQFF | TGTGCCAGCTCACCACCGTTACAGCCTCCGAGCTCCTACAATGAGCAGTTCTTC
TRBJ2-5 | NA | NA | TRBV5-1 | CASRDANRVGTQYF | TGCGCCAGCAGGGATGCGAACAGGGTTGGGACCCAGTACTTC
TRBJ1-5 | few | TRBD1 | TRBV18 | CASSPATGQINQPQHF | TGTGCCAGCTCACCCGCCACGGGACAGATCAATCAGCCCCAGCATTTT
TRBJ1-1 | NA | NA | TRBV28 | CASRDSMETEAFF | TGTGCCAGCAGAGATTCCATGGAGACTGAAGCTTTCTTT
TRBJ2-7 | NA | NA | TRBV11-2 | CASSPLPYEQYF | TGTGCCAGCAGCCCTCTCCCCTACGAGCAGTACTTC
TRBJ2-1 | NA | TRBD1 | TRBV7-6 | CASSPGTGSTYNEQFF | TGTGCCAGCAGCCCAGGGACAGGGTCTACCTACAATGAGCAGTTCTTC
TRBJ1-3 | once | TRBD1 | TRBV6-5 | CASSYSQGAPGNTIYF | TGTGCCAGCAGTTACTCGCAGGGGGCGCCTGGAAACACCATATATTTT
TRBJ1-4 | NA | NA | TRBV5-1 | CASSLLADGKLFF | TGCGCCAGCAGCTTGCTGGCGGATGGGAAACTGTTTTTT